Detailed here is one TCR beta chain. The record originates from a study of blood T cell repertoires in COVID-19. The length of the CDR3 is 12 residues. The V gene's germline CDR1 is SGHRS and CDR2 YFSETQ. The V and J ends lost 0 bases and 10 bases respectively, with 7 bases between them. Using immunoSEQ multiplex PCR, the repertoire was profiled, and TCRdb retains in-frame clones only, with some absent. The sample has about 310,000 clones, approximately 88% seen once. This TCR came from a woman aged 18-35 years who had recovered from COVID-19. V gene TRBV5-1 combines with J gene TRBJ1-4; D not resolved. Source material: PBMCs or T cells enriched from blood (not recorded which). The CDR3 DNA sequence: TGCGCCAGCAGCTTGGCCAACGGAAAACTGTTTTTT. Amino acids: CASSLANGKLFF.